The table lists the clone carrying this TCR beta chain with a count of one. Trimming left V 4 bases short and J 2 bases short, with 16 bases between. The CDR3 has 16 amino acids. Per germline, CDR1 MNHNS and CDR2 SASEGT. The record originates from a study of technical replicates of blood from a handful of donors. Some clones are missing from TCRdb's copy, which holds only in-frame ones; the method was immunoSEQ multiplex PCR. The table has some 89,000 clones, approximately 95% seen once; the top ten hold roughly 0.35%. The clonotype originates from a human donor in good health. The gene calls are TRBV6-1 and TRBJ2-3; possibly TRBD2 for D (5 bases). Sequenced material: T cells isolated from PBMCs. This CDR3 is CASSAMAERVTDTQYF. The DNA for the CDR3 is TGTGCCAGCAGTGCGATGGCGGAGAGGGTCACAGATACGCAGTATTTT.